Included here is one TCR beta chain sequence, with context. This record belongs to a study of OX40 agonist ivuxolimab in advanced cancers. Looking at the study overall: Patients were given ivuxolimab, an antibody that agonizes OX40 (CD134).

Data came from immunoSEQ multiplex PCR; TCRdb stores just in-frame clones and leaves some out. Among tens of thousands of clones, over 80% were seen once, and the ten largest hold about 6.8%. CDR3 length: 15 amino acids. V trimming: 4 bases; J trimming: 6 bases; junction bases outside the gene matches: 6. Germline-derived CDR1 and CDR2 are SGHNT and YYREEE (reference sequence). This chain uses TRBV5-4 with TRBJ2-1, with TRBD2 matching 11 bases. The receptor's source is an adult with an advanced solid tumor such as melanoma, head and neck, liver or kidney cancer. The starting material was CD4+ or CD8+ T cells sorted from blood, obtained in a trial of the OX40 agonist ivuxolimab. DNA of the CDR3: TGTGCCAGCAGCCTTAGCGGGAGGGCCATCAATGAGCAGTTCTTC. This codes for CASSLSGRAINEQFF.